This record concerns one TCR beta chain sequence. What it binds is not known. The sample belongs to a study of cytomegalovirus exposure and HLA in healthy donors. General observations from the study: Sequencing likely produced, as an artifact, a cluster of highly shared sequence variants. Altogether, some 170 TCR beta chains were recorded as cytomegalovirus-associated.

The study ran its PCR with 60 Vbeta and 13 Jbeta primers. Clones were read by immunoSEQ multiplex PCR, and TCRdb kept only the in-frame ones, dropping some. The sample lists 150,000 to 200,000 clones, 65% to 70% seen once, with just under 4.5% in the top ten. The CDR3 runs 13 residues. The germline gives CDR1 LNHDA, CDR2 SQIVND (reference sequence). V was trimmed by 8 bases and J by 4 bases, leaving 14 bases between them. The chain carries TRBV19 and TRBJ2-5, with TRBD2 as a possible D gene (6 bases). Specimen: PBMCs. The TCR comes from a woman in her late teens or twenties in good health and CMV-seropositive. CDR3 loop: CASAVRGGETQYF. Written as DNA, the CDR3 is TGTGCCAGTGCGGTGAGGGGAGGAGAGACCCAGTACTTC.